This T cell receptor (beta chain) was documented in a study of blood T cell repertoires in COVID-19. Overall study context: There were acute and convalescent COVID-19 samples, and they came from the United States, Italy and Spain. From T cells, B-cell-depleted T cells, or PBMCs came the material, which was cDNA or gDNA.

Patients of the Seattle cohort, enrolled during active infection, were followed longitudinally. With V trimmed by 4 bases and J by 4 bases, 2 bases remained unmatched. The CDR3 is 14 residues long. CDR1 MNHEY and CDR2 SMNVEV come from the germline V gene (reference sequence). Authors' methods: Amplification with reference gene primers provided the estimates of nucleated cell counts. Assay used: immunoSEQ multiplex PCR; TCRdb lists only in-frame clones, some missing. D and trimming were read from the DNA, whereas the V and J calls and clone size are those reported in that table. Here the sample spans 300,000 to 400,000 clones, roughly 90% being singletons.

J is TRBJ1-4 and V is TRBV27; 8 nucleotides align to TRBD1. The sample was peripheral blood. The sequence came from a woman in her 70s with COVID-19, enrolled during active disease. The CDR3: CASSYRGYNEKLFF. DNA for the CDR3: TGTGCCAGCAGTTACAGGGGGTATAATGAAAAACTGTTTTTT.